This T cell receptor (beta chain) appears in the sequencing data of a study of shared clonotypes between healthy human individuals. Study-wide context: Donors, aged 18 to 49, were a couple of women and three men. CD4 naive and CD4 memory each took three plates per donor, while CD8 naive took two and CD8 memory one. Overall study findings and caveats: Estimated richness was generally greater in naive than memory subsets.

TCRdb keeps only in-frame clones here, not all; method: immunoSEQ multiplex PCR. The table includes fewer than 850,000 clones, roughly 70% detected once. Subsets obtained from CD4+ cells comprised CD45RA+ naive and CD45RA-negative memory cells. Germline V lookup: CDR1 SGHRS, CDR2 YFSETQ. With 5 bases removed from V and 1 base from J, the gap between germline ends came to 13 bases. This CDR3 comprises 16 residues. Note on this clone: What it binds is unknown.

The rearrangement uses TRBV5-1 and TRBJ2-6; D remains ambiguous. The receptor's source is a woman aged 25 to 45 in good health. The sequencing input was memory CD4+ T cells sorted from blood. Sample subset: CD45RA-negative fraction. CDR3: CASRYTPGSGANVLTF. The DNA of the CDR3 is TGCGCCAGCAGATACACCCCAGGTTCTGGGGCCAACGTCCTGACTTTC.